The rows below give T cell receptor beta chains drawn from one sample of a study of blood T cells in healthy people across ages. TCRdb re-called the 5' RACE reads through MiXCR, storing one row per CDR3 protein. The table includes some 1.8 million distinct CDR3 sequences, about two fifths detected once. What was sequenced was blood. The receptor source for this set is a human donor in good health. CDR3s leave out the opening cysteine and the closing phenylalanine or tryptophan. The order of the fields is J gene, V gene, CDR3 protein.

>TRBJ2-5|TRBV20-1
SARDGVGETQY
>TRBJ2-3|TRBV27
ASSLLTGTGASDTQY
>TRBJ2-3|TRBV7-2
ASRAARGGGAIDTQY
>TRBJ2-7|TRBV20-1
SAKDLAAVFSYEQY
>TRBJ1-1|TRBV4-2
ASSQETANTEAF
>TRBJ2-6|TRBV12-3/TRBV12-4
ASGGRFSGANVLT
>TRBJ2-7|TRBV2
ASGRTAVVPPYEQY
>TRBJ2-1|TRBV12-3/TRBV12-4
ASSRSHGQGSYNEQF
>TRBJ2-1|TRBV24-1
ATSDYVPGLGLYNEQF
>TRBJ2-7|TRBV6-2/TRBV6-3
ASRTRGIRDSYYEQY
>TRBJ1-2|TRBV6-7
ASSEDRGVFPNYGYT
>TRBJ2-7|TRBV5-1
ASSFGLESSYEQY
>TRBJ1-2|TRBV12-3/TRBV12-4
AGSPPGTGDYGYT
>TRBJ2-3|TRBV6-5
ASSQGRHTDTQY
>TRBJ2-3|TRBV7-2
ASSPPPTGGGDTQY
>TRBJ2-1|TRBV12-3/TRBV12-4
ASSLQEAQF
>TRBJ2-6|TRBV4-1
ASSQTGLQGGSGADVLT
>TRBJ1-2|TRBV7-9
ARSLALETPSNYGYT
>TRBJ2-3|TRBV11-2
ASSLNPMGTDTQY
>TRBJ1-2|TRBV28
ATLFLFLKKGVRGRGYT
>TRBJ1-1|TRBV7-2
ASSLNAGSNTEAF
>TRBJ1-2|TRBV25-1
ASNDWDDYGYT
>TRBJ1-5|TRBV5-6
ASTLNGIHQPQH
>TRBJ2-6|TRBV4-2
ASSTSGPYRGHLADVLT
>TRBJ2-7|TRBV28
ASRIGGRSYEQY
>TRBJ1-5|TRBV20-1
SARDEDRGRSSNQPQH
>TRBJ1-5|TRBV6-5
ASSRFPNQPQH
>TRBJ2-1|TRBV20-1
SARGPGYEQF
>TRBJ2-5|TRBV28
ASSSGSGPGTQY
>TRBJ2-1|TRBV14
ASSYGTSEQF
>TRBJ2-1|TRBV20-1
SAYAGLAGGLEF
>TRBJ1-2|TRBV20-1
SALDSTKGYGYT
>TRBJ2-1|TRBV4-2
ASSQEFERGGNEQF
>TRBJ1-1|TRBV27
ASSLGGTFMNTEAF
>.|TRBV6-1
ASSERGFYEQY
>TRBJ1-2|TRBV7-2
ASSKGQSVGYT